These 29 T cell receptor beta chains originate from one sample sequenced in a study of blood T cell repertoires in COVID-19. Assay: immunoSEQ multiplex PCR; the TCRdb copy retains only in-frame clones and omits some. The table lists approximately 250,000 clones, under 90% of them singletons. The specimen was peripheral blood. These TCRs come from a man aged 60-69 years with acute or convalescent COVID-19.

V usage is TRBV4-1 and J usage is TRBJ2-5; D unclear. Germline values: CDR1 MGHRA, CDR2 YSYEKL. Trimming pared 4 bases from V and 5 bases from J, leaving 8 bases between. CDR3 length equals 12 residues. CDR3 amino acids: CASSPIGETQYF. The CDR3 DNA is TGCGCCAGCAGCCCCATCGGGGAGACCCAGTACTTC.

A word on this clone: Germline and junction disagree at one end, which may indicate a read error. The chain joins TRBV28 to TRBJ2-1; D gene ambiguous. This CDR3 spans 14 amino acids. Germline lookup yields CDR1 MDHEN and CDR2 SYDVKM. In nucleotides, the CDR3 is TGTGCCAGCAGCTTATTGACGGGTTGGAATGAGCAGTTCTTC. Amino acid sequence: CASSLLTGWNEQFF.

The gene calls are TRBV11-2 and TRBJ1-2; D ambiguous. Trimming took off 4 bases at V and 4 bases at J, with 16 bases between the two ends. This CDR3 is built from 15 residues. Looked up from germline, CDR1 is SGHAT and CDR2 is FQNNGV. DNA for the CDR3: TGTGCCAGCAGCTCCCAGGCCGGGAGTTCCTATGGCTACACCTTC. This encodes CASSSQAGSSYGYTF. Together with reference TRBV11-2 and TRBJ1-2, the CDR3 gives the full variable domain: EAGVAQSPRYKIIEKRQSVAFWCNPISGHATLYWYQQILGQGPKLLIQFQNNGVVDDSQLPKDRFSAERLKGVDSTLKIQPAKLEDSAVYLCASSSQAGSSYGYTFGSGTRLTVV.

This clone was picked up a small number of times. The V gene is TRBV3-1 (or the pseudogene TRBV3-2), the J gene TRBJ1-1; 11 bases map to TRBD1. V lost 4 bases and J lost 6; bases outside the gene matches: 7. The CDR3 is 15 amino acids. Looked up from germline, CDR1 is LGHDT and CDR2 is YNNKEL (reference sequence). The CDR3 loop is CASSPRTGGDAEAFF. The CDR3 DNA reads TGTGCCAGCAGCCCGAGGACAGGGGGCGATGCTGAAGCTTTCTTT.

The rearrangement joins TRBV3-1 (or the pseudogene TRBV3-2) to TRBJ2-1; a possible D gene is TRBD2 (5 bases). V dropped 2 bases and J dropped 4 bases, with 15 bases sitting between them. Germline CDR1 is LGHDT and CDR2 is YNNKEL (reference sequence). This CDR3 has 16 amino acids. The CDR3 region has the DNA TGTGCCAGCAGCCAATCGGGCGGACTTTTGTACAATGAGCAGTTCTTC. Translating it yields CASSQSGGLLYNEQFF.

The rearrangement links TRBV4-3 to TRBJ1-1; D possibly corresponds to TRBD1 (5 bases). V gave up 4 bases and J gave up 1 base, with 10 bases separating them. The CDR3 has 14 residues. Germline assignment: CDR1 LGHNA and CDR2 YSLEER. In DNA form, the CDR3 reads TGCGCCAGCAGCCCCTCACAGGCGAACACTGAAGCTTTCTTT. Its protein product is CASSPSQANTEAFF.

The chain employs TRBV19 and TRBJ1-1, with 7 bases aligning to TRBD1. J gave up 3 bases and V 4 bases, and 11 bases lay outside the gene matches. The CDR3 sequence is 16 residues long. Germline V lookup: CDR1 LNHDA, CDR2 SQIVND (reference sequence). The CDR3 DNA is TGTGCCAGTAGTACCCTAAGACAGGGTTGGGACACTGAAGCTTTCTTT. Translation gives CASSTLRQGWDTEAFF.

The rearrangement uses TRBV2 and TRBJ1-1; possibly TRBD1 for D (5 bases). Trimming stripped 6 bases from V and 1 base from J, with 6 bases between. CDR1 and CDR2 (germline): SNHLY, FYNNEI. CDR3 length: 12 residues. This chain's CDR3 is CASRTANTEAFF. The DNA for the CDR3 is TGTGCCAGCAGGACAGCGAACACTGAAGCTTTCTTT.

The chain carries TRBV6-5 and TRBJ1-2; TRBD1 agrees at 7 bases. Germline CDR1 MNHEY, CDR2 SVGAGI. V trimming: 6 bases; J trimming: 3 bases; junction bases outside the gene matches: 10. This CDR3 region has 15 residues. CDR3 sequence (DNA): TGTGCCAGCAGCTCCGGGACAGAAGGGGACTATGGCTACACCTTC. Translating gives CASSSGTEGDYGYTF.

CDR3 bases: TGTGCCAGTAGTATAGATTCCGCAGGCTCTGGAAACACCATATATTTT. Encoded protein: CASSIDSAGSGNTIYF. The V and J genes are TRBV19 and TRBJ1-3; D is uncertain. The CDR3 sequence is 16 residues long. With 0 bases removed from V and 0 bases from J, the gap between germline ends came to 9 bases. Germline V gives CDR1 LNHDA, CDR2 SQIVND (reference sequence).

The rearrangement uses TRBV7-9 and TRBJ1-4; D remains ambiguous. Trimming shortened V by 7 bases and J by 0 bases, and 9 bases separated the two germline ends. Germline V CDR1 and CDR2: SEHNR, FQNEAQ (reference sequence). The CDR3 spans 14 residues. CDR3 nucleotides: TGTGCCAGCACCCTACAGCCAACTAATGAAAAACTGTTTTTT. Translation gives CASTLQPTNEKLFF.

V gene TRBV2 combines with J gene TRBJ2-1; weak D call: TRBD2 (6 bases). The CDR3 sequence is 14 residues long. Germline V lookup: CDR1 SNHLY, CDR2 FYNNEI. V was pared by 6 bases and J by 1 base, with 10 bases between. CDR3 amino acids: CASSPGLSYNEQFF. CDR3 DNA sequence: TGTGCCAGCAGCCCGGGACTGTCCTACAATGAGCAGTTCTTC.

This clone showed up just a few times. The chain employs TRBV4-1 and TRBJ1-2; D gene ambiguous. Germline CDR1 is MGHRA and CDR2 is YSYEKL. V was cut by 5 bases and J by 7 bases, with 20 bases left in between. This CDR3 spans 15 amino acids. The CDR3 is CASSSMLNPSLGYTF. DNA of the CDR3: TGCGCCAGCAGCTCAATGCTAAATCCTTCCCTTGGCTACACCTTC.

In this sample, this clone turned up a few times. The chain recombines TRBV10-3 with TRBJ1-5, with TRBD1 matching 8 bases. Germline-derived CDR1 and CDR2 are ENHRY and SYGVKD. V lost 2 bases and J lost 4; bases outside the gene matches: 1. There are 14 residues in the CDR3. The CDR3 reads CAISETGGNQPQHF. The CDR3 DNA sequence: TGTGCCATCAGTGAGACAGGGGGGAATCAGCCCCAGCATTTT.

The chain couples TRBV2 to TRBJ1-5, with no clear D. CDR1 and CDR2 (germline): SNHLY, FYNNEI. The CDR3 covers 13 residues. Trimming shortened V by 5 bases and J by 5 bases, and 10 bases separated the two germline ends. In DNA, the CDR3 is TGTGCCAGCAGTTTCGCGGGTTATCAGCCCCAGCATTTT. Translating it yields CASSFAGYQPQHF.

About this clone: The CDR3 end shows no conserved phenylalanine or tryptophan, and so a read error is likely. V and J are TRBV18 and TRBJ1-2; 8 positions agree with TRBD1. Germline assignment: CDR1 KGHSH and CDR2 LQKENI. The CDR3 runs to 19 residues. With 6 bases clipped from V and 4 bases from J, the junction kept 22 bases outside the gene matches. CDR3 protein: CASSPSPGGEIAYFYGYTL. In nucleotides, the CDR3 is TGTGCCAGCTCGCCGTCCCCAGGGGGCGAAATAGCGTACTTCTATGGCTACACCCTC.

This clone was seen a handful of times. The V call is TRBV6-6, the J call TRBJ2-7, with 8 nucleotides matching TRBD2. CDR1 and CDR2 from the germline V gene are MNHNY and SVGAGI (reference sequence). This CDR3 has 14 residues. V was pared by 8 bases and J by 1 base, with 7 bases of the junction left unmatched. The CDR3 spells CASRSGSGSYEQYF. The CDR3 DNA follows: TGTGCCAGCCGGAGCGGGAGTGGGTCCTACGAGCAGTACTTC.

This clone appeared many times. This rearrangement joins TRBV7-2 to TRBJ1-1, with D maybe TRBD1 (5 bases). V was shortened by 1 base and J by 5 bases, with 11 bases between the two germline ends. This CDR3 is built from 14 residues. Germline V gene sequence: CDR1 SGHTA, CDR2 FQGNSA. The CDR3 bases are TGTGCCAGCAGCTTAGAGTGGACAATTACTGAAGCTTTCTTT. Its translation is CASSLEWTITEAFF.

The rearrangement links TRBV9 to TRBJ1-1, with D uncertain. The V gene lost 2 bases and the J gene lost 4 bases, with 12 bases spanning the gap. The CDR3 totals 14 residues. Germline V gives CDR1 SGDLS, CDR2 YYNGEE. The CDR3 bases are TGTGCCAGCAGCGTTGAGGGTCTCGGCACTGAAGCTTTCTTT. It translates to CASSVEGLGTEAFF.

V usage is TRBV2 and J usage is TRBJ2-5, with a tentative D call TRBD2 (5 bases). CDR3 length equals 14 residues. Trimming shortened V by 4 bases and J by 6 bases, and 15 bases separated the two germline ends. Germline V lookup: CDR1 SNHLY, CDR2 FYNNEI. The CDR3 region is CASSVLLGGQTQYF. The CDR3 region has the DNA TGTGCCAGCAGTGTTCTTCTTGGAGGACAGACCCAGTACTTC.

The chain has TRBV5-6 and TRBJ2-7, with TRBD2 matching over 13 bases. CDR1 and CDR2 (germline): SGHDT, YYEEEE. V trimming: 3 bases; J trimming: 1 base; junction bases outside the gene matches: 4. This CDR3 is built from 16 residues. For the CDR3, the DNA is TGTGCCAGCAGCTCACTAGCGGGAGGGAGGTCCTACGAGCAGTACTTC. Its protein product is CASSSLAGGRSYEQYF.

The chain links TRBV27 to TRBJ1-1; 10 bases are shared with TRBD1. CDR1 and CDR2 from the germline V gene are MNHEY and SMNVEV (reference sequence). The CDR3 consists of 12 residues. Trimming at V came to 6 bases and at J to 11 bases, leaving 6 bases not matched to a gene. The CDR3 DNA sequence: TGTGCCAGCAGCTACACGGACAGGGGGGCTTTCTTT. Protein product: CASSYTDRGAFF.

This clone was counted only a few times. CDR3 bases: TGTGCCAGCGGTGCGCGGACAGCAACTAATGAAAAACTGTTTTTT. Translating gives CASGARTATNEKLFF. The chain couples TRBV5-8 to TRBJ1-4; D possibly corresponds to TRBD1 (6 bases). The ends were cut back, 7 bases at V and 0 bases at J, with 13 bases in the middle. In germline, CDR1 is SGHTS, CDR2 YDEGEE. This CDR3 is 15 amino acids long.

The chain recombines TRBV7-9 with TRBJ1-3; D remains ambiguous. The V and J ends lost 8 bases and 0 bases respectively, with 11 bases between them. This CDR3 comprises 14 residues. Germline V gives CDR1 SEHNR, CDR2 FQNEAQ (reference sequence). The CDR3 spells CASGVTSSGNTIYF. CDR3 sequence (DNA): TGTGCCAGCGGTGTTACTAGCTCTGGAAACACCATATATTTT.

The CDR3: CATSEAGTGGRETQYF. In DNA form, the CDR3 reads TGTGCCACCAGTGAAGCCGGGACAGGGGGCCGGGAGACCCAGTACTTC. The chain uses TRBV24-1 and TRBJ2-5; 12 nucleotides line up with TRBD1. The CDR3 totals 16 residues. Germline V gives CDR1 KGHDR, CDR2 SFDVKD. V was clipped by 4 bases and J by 5 bases; unmatched bases: 7.

In DNA, the CDR3 is TGTGCCACCAGCAGCCGACAGAGCTCCTACGAGCAGTACTTC. Protein product: CATSSRQSSYEQYF. The rearrangement uses TRBV15 and TRBJ2-7, with D perhaps TRBD1 (5 bases). The germline V and J ends were trimmed by 3 bases and 0 bases, with 9 bases remaining between them. CDR3 size: 14 residues. Germline CDR1 reads LNHNV; CDR2 reads YYDKDF (reference sequence).

This chain joins TRBV6-5 and TRBJ1-1, with D possibly TRBD1 on 6 matching bases. V was clipped by 2 bases and J by 0 bases, with 13 bases between them. Germline values: CDR1 MNHEY, CDR2 SVGAGI. CDR3 length: 16 amino acids. The CDR3 loop reads CASSYTGEGVNTEAFF. The CDR3, as DNA: TGTGCCAGCAGTTACACCGGGGAGGGGGTGAACACTGAAGCTTTCTTT.

The chain combines TRBV28 with TRBJ1-6; the match to TRBD1 covers 9 bases. CDR3 length equals 15 residues. Trimming removed 4 bases from V and 7 bases from J; junction bases left unmatched: 5. Germline V gene lookup returns CDR1 MDHEN and CDR2 SYDVKM. The CDR3 sequence: CASSSPGQGNSPLHF. CDR3 coding DNA: TGTGCCAGCAGTTCACCGGGACAGGGAAATTCACCCCTCCACTTT. Filled out from reference TRBV28 and TRBJ1-6, the complete variable domain reads DVKVTQSSRYLVKRTGEKVFLECVQDMDHENMFWYRQDPGLGLRLIYFSYDVKMKEKGDIPEGYSVSREKKERFSLILESASTNQTSMYLCASSSPGQGNSPLHFGNGTRLTVT.

The chain is built from TRBV5-1 and TRBJ2-2, with D unresolved. Germline values: CDR1 SGHRS, CDR2 YFSETQ. The CDR3 has 13 residues. With 4 bases removed from V and 6 bases from J, the gap between germline ends came to 10 bases. CDR3: CASSLGGSGELFF. CDR3 nucleotides: TGCGCCAGCAGCCTCGGTGGTTCCGGGGAGCTGTTTTTT.